Listed below are T cell receptor beta chains from one sample, sequenced in a study of regulatory T cells in long-lasting Graves disease. TCRdb reanalysed the multiplex PCR reads using MiXCR and keeps one entry per CDR3 protein. The data contain about 560,000 distinct CDR3 sequences, roughly a sixth of them seen just once; the ten biggest clones take up around 12%. The same sample was also used in a study of T cells in Graves' hyperthyroidism and ophthalmopathy.

The input for sequencing was peripheral blood mononuclear cells (PBMCs), taken at new diagnosis, from a patient treated with antithyroid drugs. Receptors originate from a man younger than 30 with Graves disease. Both conserved end residues are part of each CDR3. Fields, in order: clone size, J gene, V gene, CDR3 protein. Clone size, where shown, is once, few, many, or a class for clones that have expanded.

clone size: many; J gene: TRBJ2-2; V gene: TRBV27; CDR3 protein: CASSPRSGRAGELFF
clone size: NA; J gene: TRBJ2-1; V gene: TRBV5-1; CDR3 protein: CASREGLAGLFYNEQFF
clone size: NA; J gene: TRBJ2-3; V gene: TRBV7-9; CDR3 protein: CASSPPGQGTDTQYF
clone size: many; J gene: TRBJ2-2; V gene: TRBV7-9; CDR3 protein: CASSSLGGRAYTGELFF
clone size: many; J gene: TRBJ2-2; V gene: TRBV6-1; CDR3 protein: CASSSGRANGELFF
clone size: few; J gene: TRBJ2-7; V gene: TRBV29-1; CDR3 protein: CSAQSGDEQYF
clone size: NA; J gene: TRBJ1-1; V gene: TRBV20-1; CDR3 protein: CSARTGGNFEAFF
clone size: NA; J gene: TRBJ2-1; V gene: TRBV5-5; CDR3 protein: CASNALTSSGGNEQFF
clone size: many; J gene: TRBJ1-2; V gene: TRBV2; CDR3 protein: CASTSSYYGYTF
clone size: NA; J gene: TRBJ1-4; V gene: TRBV20-1; CDR3 protein: CSASSSSGPGNEKLFF
clone size: many; J gene: TRBJ2-7; V gene: TRBV5-1; CDR3 protein: CASSFEQGYEQYF
clone size: many; J gene: TRBJ1-6; V gene: TRBV28; CDR3 protein: CASSPTRQGNSPLHF
clone size: many; J gene: TRBJ1-1; V gene: TRBV5-1; CDR3 protein: CASSQQGGTEAFF
clone size: NA; J gene: TRBJ2-1; V gene: TRBV6-1; CDR3 protein: CASSPEDGLLDEQFF
clone size: many; J gene: TRBJ1-1; V gene: TRBV3-1; CDR3 protein: CASSQYRGTEAFF
clone size: many; J gene: TRBJ2-7; V gene: TRBV20-1; CDR3 protein: CSARDRPATYEQYF
clone size: NA; J gene: TRBJ2-7; V gene: TRBV14; CDR3 protein: CASSRRDSAYEQYF
clone size: many; J gene: TRBJ1-1; V gene: TRBV30; CDR3 protein: CAWSVMDTEAFF
clone size: NA; J gene: TRBJ2-1; V gene: TRBV20-1; CDR3 protein: CSAWTSGIDEQLF
clone size: NA; J gene: TRBJ2-1; V gene: TRBV11-2; CDR3 protein: CASSPRGLALDEQFF
clone size: NA; J gene: TRBJ2-1; V gene: TRBV6-4; CDR3 protein: CASRTGNEQFF
clone size: many; J gene: TRBJ2-3; V gene: TRBV27; CDR3 protein: CASSPGTPQGTDTQYF
clone size: NA; J gene: TRBJ1-5; V gene: TRBV20-1; CDR3 protein: CSAKLRVGNQPQHF
clone size: many; J gene: TRBJ1-5; V gene: TRBV27; CDR3 protein: CASRGTGFGQPQHF
clone size: many; J gene: TRBJ1-2; V gene: TRBV6-1; CDR3 protein: CASSEARTAGGSGYTF
clone size: NA; J gene: TRBJ2-1; V gene: TRBV27; CDR3 protein: CASSGGSVGYEQFF
clone size: NA; J gene: TRBJ1-5; V gene: TRBV19; CDR3 protein: CASSTRPISNQPQHF